The 8 T cell receptor beta chains below come from one sample, sequenced in a study of blood T cell repertoires in COVID-19. Sequencing used immunoSEQ multiplex PCR; TCRdb keeps in-frame clones, though not all of them. Among hundreds of thousands of clones, 80% to 95% were seen once, and the ten largest hold more than 0.7%. Material: peripheral blood. The receptors originated from a man aged 60-69 years with COVID-19, enrolled during active disease.

V is TRBV11-1 and J is TRBJ1-4; 11 bases are shared with TRBD1. The CDR3 sequence is 16 residues long. The V segment lost 8 bases and the J segment 6 bases; nucleotides outside the gene matches: 11. The germline CDR1 and CDR2 sequences are SGHAT and FQDESV (reference sequence). The CDR3 DNA is TGTGCCAGCGGCTCCGCCGGGGGACAGGGGGATGAAAAACTGTTTTTT. Amino acid sequence: CASGSAGGQGDEKLFF.

This chain joins TRBV28 and TRBJ1-1; D perhaps matches TRBD1 (5 bases). Germline lookup yields CDR1 MDHEN and CDR2 SYDVKM. The CDR3 is made up of 13 amino acids. Trimming took off 3 bases at V and 6 bases at J, with 11 bases between the two ends. DNA of the CDR3: TGTGCCAGCAGTTTCTGGGGGGGGGCTGAAGCTTTCTTT. Encoded protein: CASSFWGGAEAFF. The whole variable domain, remainder taken from reference TRBV28 and TRBJ1-1, is DVKVTQSSRYLVKRTGEKVFLECVQDMDHENMFWYRQDPGLGLRLIYFSYDVKMKEKGDIPEGYSVSREKKERFSLILESASTNQTSMYLCASSFWGGAEAFFGQGTRLTVV.

The chain uses TRBV9 and TRBJ2-2; TRBD2 matches at 9 bases. CDR1 and CDR2 from the germline V gene are SGDLS and YYNGEE. This CDR3 is 21 amino acids long. V trimming: 0 bases; J trimming: 0 bases; junction bases outside the gene matches: 15. The CDR3 loop reads CASSVVPLAGTLITNTGELFF. CDR3 coding DNA: TGTGCCAGCAGCGTAGTCCCCCTAGCGGGGACCTTAATTACGAACACCGGGGAGCTGTTTTTT.

The gene calls are TRBV28 and TRBJ1-5; 8 nucleotides line up with TRBD1. Trimming cost V 5 bases and J 10 bases; bases outside gene matches: 7. Germline V gene data show CDR1 as MDHEN and CDR2 as SYDVKM. The CDR3 runs to 13 residues. The CDR3 nucleotides are TGTGCCAGCAGTGTTGGACAGGGCATTCCCCAGCATTTT. Its translation: CASSVGQGIPQHF.

The rearrangement joins TRBV19 to TRBJ2-1; TRBD2 agrees at 12 bases. Germline V gene sequence: CDR1 LNHDA, CDR2 SQIVND (reference sequence). The CDR3 length is 19 residues. V lost 4 bases to trimming and J lost 7 bases; unmatched junction nucleotides: 17. As DNA, the CDR3 is TGTGCCAGTAGTAAACTCCTAGCGGGAGGGCCTAGCTACAGGAATGAGCAGTTCTTC. It encodes CASSKLLAGGPSYRNEQFF. The full variable domain, its missing parts supplied by reference TRBV19 and TRBJ2-1, is DGGITQSPKYLFRKEGQNVTLSCEQNLNHDAMYWYRQDPGQGLRLIYYSQIVNDFQKGDIAEGYSVSREKKESFPLTVTSAQKNPTAFYLCASSKLLAGGPSYRNEQFFGPGTRLTVL.

Only a few counts were recorded for this clone. This rearrangement joins TRBV9 to TRBJ1-6; TRBD1 matches 7 bases. V lost 4 bases to trimming and J lost 7 bases; unmatched junction nucleotides: 8. The length of the CDR3 is 15 residues. Germline V gene lookup returns CDR1 SGDLS and CDR2 YYNGEE. CDR3 in DNA: TGTGCCAGCAGCTCATCGGGACAGCTCAATTCACCCCTCCACTTT. It is translated as CASSSSGQLNSPLHF. Full variable domain (rest looked up from reference TRBV9 and TRBJ1-6): DSGVTQTPKHLITATGQRVTLRCSPRSGDLSVYWYQQSLDQGLQFLIQYYNGEERAKGNILERFSAQQFPDLHSELNLSSLELGDSALYFCASSSSGQLNSPLHFGNGTRLTVT.

This chain connects TRBV24-1 to TRBJ2-1, with TRBD1 matching 8 bases. CDR3 length: 14 residues. J was trimmed by 10 bases and V by 4 bases; bases with no gene match: 8. Germline values: CDR1 KGHDR, CDR2 SFDVKD. The CDR3: CATSELDRDREQFF. The CDR3 DNA follows: TGTGCCACCAGTGAGCTAGACCGGGACAGGGAGCAGTTCTTC.

DNA of the CDR3: TGTGCCAGCAGGCGGGACAGGGCTAACTATGGCTACACCTTC. It translates to CASRRDRANYGYTF. This sequence joins TRBV28 and TRBJ1-2; 9 nucleotides match TRBD1. Germline V gene data show CDR1 as MDHEN and CDR2 as SYDVKM. J gave up 0 bases and V 6 bases, and 2 bases lay outside the gene matches. This CDR3 spans 14 amino acids.